The 13 T cell receptor beta chains presented below share a single source sample, sequenced in a study of T-cell memory formation after mild COVID-19. Each CDR3 protein is one row after TCRdb ran MiXCR on the 5' RACE reads. The data hold about 360,000 distinct CDR3 sequences, with 14% observed a single time. Sample: PBMCs or a T cell subset sorted from them (not recorded which). These receptors all come from a man aged 18 to 29 who had mild COVID-19 (a few samples of this study predate the infection). Cell type and time point are not known.

The CDR3 region is CASSLGQGESYNEQFF. The CDR3 DNA reads as TGCGCCAGCAGCTTGGGACAGGGGGAATCTTACAATGAGCAGTTCTTC. The chain uses TRBV5-1 and TRBJ2-1, with 9 nucleotides matching TRBD1. The germline CDR1 and CDR2 sequences are SGHRS and YFSETQ. The CDR3 has 16 amino acids. With 0 bases clipped from V and 4 bases from J, the junction kept 5 bases outside the gene matches.

This clonotype was counted only a few times. The V gene is TRBV5-1, the J gene TRBJ2-2; D is perhaps TRBD1 (5 bases). Germline CDR1 is SGHRS and CDR2 is YFSETQ. Trimming cost V 0 bases and J 3 bases, with 12 bases left between them. This CDR3 is 16 amino acids long. In nucleotides, the CDR3 is TGCGCCAGCAGCTTGGCCTCAGGGCTGTACACCGGGGAGCTGTTTTTT. Its protein is CASSLASGLYTGELFF.

This chain connects TRBV7-9 to TRBJ1-5; D unresolved. This CDR3 region has 14 residues. V lost 2 bases, J lost 0 bases, and 5 bases lay in between. Germline V CDR1 and CDR2: SEHNR, FQNEAQ (reference sequence). CDR3 protein: CASSLQTSNQPQHF. The CDR3 bases are TGTGCCAGCAGCTTACAGACTAGCAATCAGCCCCAGCATTTT. The whole variable domain, filled in from reference TRBV7-9 and TRBJ1-5, reads DTGVSQNPRHKITKRGQNVTFRCDPISEHNRLYWYRQTLGQGPEFLTYFQNEAQLEKSRLLSDRFSAERPKGSFSTLEIQRTEQGDSAMYLCASSLQTSNQPQHFGDGTRLSIL.

The chain combines TRBV7-2 with TRBJ1-1; a possible D gene is TRBD1 (6 bases). Germline CDR1 reads SGHTA; CDR2 reads FQGNSA. The CDR3 runs to 17 residues. V lost 7 bases and J lost 4, with 25 bases in between. The CDR3 nucleotides are TGTGCCAGCACCTACCCGTCGGGGGGGGTCAGGGGCACTGAAGCTTTCTTT. The encoded protein is CASTYPSGGVRGTEAFF.

In DNA form, the CDR3 reads TGTGCCAGCAGTTACTCGAGGGGAACGGGCACAGATACGCAGTATTTT. It translates to CASSYSRGTGTDTQYF. This chain links TRBV6-2 or TRBV6-3 with TRBJ2-3, with D tentatively TRBD1 or TRBD2 (5 bases each). V was clipped by 0 bases and J by 1 base, with 11 bases between them. In germline, CDR1 is MNHEY, CDR2 SVGEGT. The length of the CDR3 is 16 residues.

This clonotype has a handful of counts. The chain links TRBV3-1 to TRBJ2-3; D remains unclear. There are 12 residues in the CDR3. V lost 4 bases, J lost 8 bases, and 10 bases lay in between. Germline CDR1 reads LGHDT; CDR2 reads YNNKEL (reference sequence). Here the CDR3 reads CASSRRPSTQYF. The CDR3 DNA sequence: TGTGCCAGCAGCCGACGGCCCAGTACGCAGTATTTT.

This clonotype was detected ten times or more. The chain recombines TRBV4-3 with TRBJ1-3; TRBD1 is a possible D gene (6 bases). The V and J ends lost 0 bases and 0 bases respectively, with 12 bases between them. The CDR3 loop spans 17 amino acids. Germline V gene sequence: CDR1 LGHNA, CDR2 YSLEER. CDR3 protein: CASSQDGTLSSGNTIYF. In nucleotides, the CDR3 is TGCGCCAGCAGCCAAGACGGGACACTCAGCTCTGGAAACACCATATATTTT.

The V gene is TRBV24-1, the J gene TRBJ2-1, with TRBD1 matching 10 bases. V gave up 4 bases and J gave up 4 bases; unmatched junction bases: 3. Germline V gene sequence: CDR1 KGHDR, CDR2 SFDVKD. The CDR3 spans 15 residues. Here the CDR3 DNA reads TGTGCCACCAGTGAGTGGACAGGGGGATACAATGAGCAGTTCTTC. Translated, it gives CATSEWTGGYNEQFF.

J is TRBJ1-2 and V is TRBV18; no definite D call. This CDR3 has 13 amino acids. V was trimmed by 3 bases and J by 7 bases, leaving 12 bases between them. The germline V gene encodes CDR1 KGHSH and CDR2 LQKENI. The CDR3 here is CASSPMTRSGYTF. Written as DNA, the CDR3 is TGTGCCAGCTCACCGATGACAAGGAGTGGCTACACCTTC.

This clonotype was observed many times. The chain combines TRBV9 with TRBJ2-3, with 7 bases fitting TRBD2. The CDR3 extends over 15 amino acids. Unmatched junction bases numbered 4, after V lost 0 bases and J lost 3 bases. CDR1 and CDR2 from the germline V gene are SGDLS and YYNGEE. The CDR3 sequence is CASSVGGGYTDTQYF. DNA for the CDR3: TGTGCCAGCAGCGTAGGGGGGGGGTATACAGATACGCAGTATTTT.

The table lists this clonotype with a few counts. This chain joins TRBV6-5 and TRBJ1-2; 12 bases agree with TRBD1. The CDR3 totals 15 residues. Germline-derived CDR1 and CDR2 are MNHEY and SVGAGI. The J segment lost 4 bases and the V segment lost 6 bases, leaving 6 bases of the junction unmatched. This CDR3 reads CASRGQGAMGYGYTF. CDR3 DNA sequence: TGTGCCAGCAGGGGACAGGGGGCGATGGGCTATGGCTACACCTTC.

V usage is TRBV4-1 and J usage is TRBJ1-1; 9 positions match TRBD1. Germline V CDR1 and CDR2: MGHRA, YSYEKL. With 8 bases clipped from V and 4 bases from J, the junction kept 5 bases outside the gene matches. The length of the CDR3 is 13 residues. DNA for the CDR3: TGCGCCAGCGGTCCGACAGGGGGCACTGAAGCTTTCTTT. This encodes CASGPTGGTEAFF.

CDR3 amino acids: CASSVAGRAYNEQFF. DNA for the CDR3: TGTGCCAGCAGCGTAGCGGGACGAGCCTACAATGAGCAGTTCTTC. The chain carries TRBV11-2 and TRBJ2-1; 8 bases are a match to TRBD2. The germline V gene encodes CDR1 SGHAT and CDR2 FQNNGV. J gave up 2 bases and V 5 bases, and 5 bases lay outside the gene matches. The CDR3 runs 15 residues.